These 2 T cell receptor beta chains came from one sample sequenced in a study of blood T cell repertoires in COVID-19. Data came from immunoSEQ multiplex PCR; TCRdb stores just in-frame clones and leaves some out. The data show tens of thousands of clones, with 75% to 85% seen just once and roughly 2.7% held by the top ten. The sequenced material came from peripheral blood. The receptor source for this set is a woman between 55 and 75 years old with acute or convalescent COVID-19.

The genes are TRBV7-9 and TRBJ1-6; D possibly corresponds to TRBD1 (5 bases). V dropped 5 bases and J dropped 0 bases, with 14 bases sitting between them. The germline V gene encodes CDR1 SEHNR and CDR2 FQNEAQ (reference sequence). The length of the CDR3 is 17 residues. As DNA, the CDR3 is TGTGCCAGCAGCGGGGGGTCAGGGAGCTCCTATAATTCACCCCTCCACTTT. Its protein product is CASSGGSGSSYNSPLHF.

The V call is TRBV4-2, the J call TRBJ1-4; D not resolved. The ends were cut back, 0 bases at V and 5 bases at J, with 16 bases in the middle. Germline CDR1 and CDR2: LGHNA and YNFKEQ. There are 17 residues in the CDR3. In DNA, the CDR3 is TGTGCCAGCAGCCAAGAGGTCCCGAAGGAGGGCAATGAAAAACTGTTTTTT. Protein: CASSQEVPKEGNEKLFF.